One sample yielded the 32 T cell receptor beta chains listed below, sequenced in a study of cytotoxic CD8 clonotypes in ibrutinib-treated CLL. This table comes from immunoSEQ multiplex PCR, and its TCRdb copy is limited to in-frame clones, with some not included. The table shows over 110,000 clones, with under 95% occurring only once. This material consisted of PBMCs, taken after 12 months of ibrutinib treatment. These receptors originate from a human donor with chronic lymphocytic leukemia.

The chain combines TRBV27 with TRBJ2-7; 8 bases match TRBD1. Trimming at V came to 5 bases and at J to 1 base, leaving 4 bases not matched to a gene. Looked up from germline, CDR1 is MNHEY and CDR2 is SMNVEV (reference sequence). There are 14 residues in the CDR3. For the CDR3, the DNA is TGTGCCAGCAGTCCCAGGGGGCTATCCTACGAGCAGTACTTC. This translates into CASSPRGLSYEQYF.

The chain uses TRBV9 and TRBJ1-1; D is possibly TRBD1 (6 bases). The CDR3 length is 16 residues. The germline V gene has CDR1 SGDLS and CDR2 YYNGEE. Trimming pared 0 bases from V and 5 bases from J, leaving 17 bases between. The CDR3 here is CASSVDRVEVGTEAFF. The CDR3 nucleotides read TGTGCCAGCAGCGTAGACAGGGTTGAAGTGGGAACTGAAGCTTTCTTT.

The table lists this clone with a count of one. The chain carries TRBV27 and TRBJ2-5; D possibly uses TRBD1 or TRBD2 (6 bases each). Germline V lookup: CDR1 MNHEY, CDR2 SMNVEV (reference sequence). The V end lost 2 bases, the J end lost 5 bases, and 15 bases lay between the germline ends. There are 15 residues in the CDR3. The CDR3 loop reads CASSLVGGVRETQYF. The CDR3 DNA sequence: TGTGCCAGCAGTTTAGTGGGGGGCGTTAGGGAGACCCAGTACTTC.

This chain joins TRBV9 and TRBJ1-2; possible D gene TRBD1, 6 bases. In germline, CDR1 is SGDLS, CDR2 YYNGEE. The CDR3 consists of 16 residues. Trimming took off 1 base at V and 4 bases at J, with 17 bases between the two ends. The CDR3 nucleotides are TGTGCCAGCAGCGTAATCCCGGGGGGCTTAGGCTATGGCTACACCTTC. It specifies CASSVIPGGLGYGYTF.

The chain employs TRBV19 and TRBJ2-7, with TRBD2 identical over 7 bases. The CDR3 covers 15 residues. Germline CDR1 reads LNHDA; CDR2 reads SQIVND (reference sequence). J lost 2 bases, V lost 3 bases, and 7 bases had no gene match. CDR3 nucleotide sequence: TGTGCCAGTAGTATTAATCTAGCGGCCACCTACGAGCAGTACTTC. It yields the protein CASSINLAATYEQYF. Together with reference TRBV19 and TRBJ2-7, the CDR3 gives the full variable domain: DGGITQSPKYLFRKEGQNVTLSCEQNLNHDAMYWYRQDPGQGLRLIYYSQIVNDFQKGDIAEGYSVSREKKESFPLTVTSAQKNPTAFYLCASSINLAATYEQYFGPGTRLTVT.

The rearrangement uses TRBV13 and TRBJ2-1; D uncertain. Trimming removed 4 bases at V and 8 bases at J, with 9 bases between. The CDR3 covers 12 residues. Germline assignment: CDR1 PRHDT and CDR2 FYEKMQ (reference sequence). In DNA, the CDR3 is TGTGCCAGCAGCTACCTTACAGATGAGCAGTTCTTC. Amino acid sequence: CASSYLTDEQFF.

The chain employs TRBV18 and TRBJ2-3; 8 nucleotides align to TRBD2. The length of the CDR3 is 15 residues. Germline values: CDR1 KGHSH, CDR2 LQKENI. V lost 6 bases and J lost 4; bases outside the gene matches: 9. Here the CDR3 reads CASSIRAGVPDTQYF. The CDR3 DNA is TGTGCCAGCTCGATCCGAGCGGGAGTACCAGATACGCAGTATTTT.

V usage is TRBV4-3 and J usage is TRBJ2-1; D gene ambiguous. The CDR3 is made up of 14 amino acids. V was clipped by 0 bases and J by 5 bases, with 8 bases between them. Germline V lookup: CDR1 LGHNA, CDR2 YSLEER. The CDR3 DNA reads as TGCGCCAGCAGCCAAGATAGTCCCCACAATGAGCAGTTCTTC. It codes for CASSQDSPHNEQFF.

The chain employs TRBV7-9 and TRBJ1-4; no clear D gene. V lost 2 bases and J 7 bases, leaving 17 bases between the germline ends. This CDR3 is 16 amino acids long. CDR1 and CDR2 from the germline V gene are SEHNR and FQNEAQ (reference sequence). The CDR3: CASSLPPYGVGEKLFF. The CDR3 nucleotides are TGTGCCAGCAGCTTACCTCCATACGGGGTTGGTGAAAAACTGTTTTTT.

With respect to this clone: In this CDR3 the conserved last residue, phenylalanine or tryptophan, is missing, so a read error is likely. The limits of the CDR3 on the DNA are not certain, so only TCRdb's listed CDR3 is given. The CDR3 sequence is CASSLRTGCL. V usage is TRBV7-3 and J usage is TRBJ2-7; the D call of TRBD1 is as the table states it, not checked on the DNA. The CDR3 sequence runs 10 residues, both termini included. CDR1 is SGHTA, CDR2 FQGTGA, per germline.

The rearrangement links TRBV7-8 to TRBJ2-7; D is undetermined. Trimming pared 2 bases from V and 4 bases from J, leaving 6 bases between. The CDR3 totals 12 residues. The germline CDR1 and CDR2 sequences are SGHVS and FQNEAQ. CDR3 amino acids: CASSLTVYEQYF. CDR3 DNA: TGTGCCAGCAGCTTAACCGTATACGAGCAGTACTTC.

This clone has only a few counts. CDR3 in DNA: TGCAGCGTAGCCGACAGGGAACGACTCGGCTACACCTTC. It yields the protein CSVADRERLGYTF. This rearrangement joins TRBV29-1 to TRBJ1-2, with TRBD1 matching over 7 bases. The germline CDR1 and CDR2 sequences are SQVTM and ANQGSEA. The CDR3 length is 13 residues. The V and J ends lost 6 bases and 8 bases, in that order; junction bases with no gene match: 12.

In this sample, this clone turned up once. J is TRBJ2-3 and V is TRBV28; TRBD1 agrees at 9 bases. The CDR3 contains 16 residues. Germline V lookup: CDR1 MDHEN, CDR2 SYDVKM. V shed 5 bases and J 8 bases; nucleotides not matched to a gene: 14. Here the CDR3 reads CASSTPGQGLWGTQYF. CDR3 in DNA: TGTGCCAGCAGTACTCCGGGACAGGGCCTTTGGGGTACGCAGTATTTT. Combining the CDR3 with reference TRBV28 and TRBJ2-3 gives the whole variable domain DVKVTQSSRYLVKRTGEKVFLECVQDMDHENMFWYRQDPGLGLRLIYFSYDVKMKEKGDIPEGYSVSREKKERFSLILESASTNQTSMYLCASSTPGQGLWGTQYFGPGTRLTVL.

CDR3 protein: CASSSIGINQPQHF. CDR3 coding DNA: TGTGCCAGCAGCTCGATCGGCATCAATCAGCCCCAGCATTTT. V usage is TRBV6-6 and J usage is TRBJ1-5, with D hard to call. Trimming took 6 bases from V and 3 from J, leaving 12 bases between them. The germline V gene has CDR1 MNHNY and CDR2 SVGAGI (reference sequence). The CDR3 covers 14 residues.

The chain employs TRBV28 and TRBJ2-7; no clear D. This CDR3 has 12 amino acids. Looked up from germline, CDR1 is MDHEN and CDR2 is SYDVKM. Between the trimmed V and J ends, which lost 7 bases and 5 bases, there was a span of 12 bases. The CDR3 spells CASTPSSDEQYF. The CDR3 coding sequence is TGTGCCAGCACCCCCTCCTCTGACGAGCAGTACTTC.

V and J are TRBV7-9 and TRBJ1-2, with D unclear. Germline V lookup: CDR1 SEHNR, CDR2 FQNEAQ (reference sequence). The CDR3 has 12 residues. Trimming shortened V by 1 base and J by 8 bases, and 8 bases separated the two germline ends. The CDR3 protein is CASSLGPRGYTF. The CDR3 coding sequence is TGTGCCAGCAGCTTAGGTCCGCGCGGCTACACCTTC.

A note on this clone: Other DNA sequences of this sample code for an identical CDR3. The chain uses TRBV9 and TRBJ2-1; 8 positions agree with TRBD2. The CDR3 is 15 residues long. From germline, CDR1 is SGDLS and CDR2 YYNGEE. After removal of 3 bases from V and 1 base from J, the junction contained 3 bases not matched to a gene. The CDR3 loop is CASSASGSSYNEQFF. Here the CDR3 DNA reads TGTGCCAGCAGCGCGAGCGGGAGTTCCTACAATGAGCAGTTCTTC. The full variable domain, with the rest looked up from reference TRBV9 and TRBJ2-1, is DSGVTQTPKHLITATGQRVTLRCSPRSGDLSVYWYQQSLDQGLQFLIQYYNGEERAKGNILERFSAQQFPDLHSELNLSSLELGDSALYFCASSASGSSYNEQFFGPGTRLTVL.

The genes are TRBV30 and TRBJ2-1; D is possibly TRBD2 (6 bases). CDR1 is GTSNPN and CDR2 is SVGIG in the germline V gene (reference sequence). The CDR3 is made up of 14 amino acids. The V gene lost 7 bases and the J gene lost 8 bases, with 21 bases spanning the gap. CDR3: CASMGDAGSYEQFF. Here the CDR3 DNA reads TGTGCCTCAATGGGCGACGCGGGAAGTTATGAGCAGTTCTTC.

The CDR3 DNA is TGCGCCAGCAGCTTGGAACGGTACTACGAGCAGTACTTC. This codes for CASSLERYYEQYF. This sequence joins TRBV5-1 and TRBJ2-7, with unresolved D. This CDR3 has 13 residues. Per germline, CDR1 SGHRS and CDR2 YFSETQ. Trimming removed 0 bases from V and 3 bases from J, with 7 bases in between.

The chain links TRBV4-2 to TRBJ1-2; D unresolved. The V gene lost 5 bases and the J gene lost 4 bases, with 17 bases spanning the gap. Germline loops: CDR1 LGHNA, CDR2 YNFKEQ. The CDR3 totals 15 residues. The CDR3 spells CASSSPEGIVYGYTF. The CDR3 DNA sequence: TGTGCCAGCAGCAGTCCCGAGGGTATTGTCTATGGCTACACCTTC.

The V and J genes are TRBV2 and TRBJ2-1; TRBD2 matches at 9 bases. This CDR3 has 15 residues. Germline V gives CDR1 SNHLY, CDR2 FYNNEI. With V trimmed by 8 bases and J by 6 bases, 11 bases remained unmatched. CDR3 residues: CASYRAGGPGNEQFF. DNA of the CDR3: TGTGCCAGCTATAGGGCGGGAGGGCCGGGCAATGAGCAGTTCTTC.

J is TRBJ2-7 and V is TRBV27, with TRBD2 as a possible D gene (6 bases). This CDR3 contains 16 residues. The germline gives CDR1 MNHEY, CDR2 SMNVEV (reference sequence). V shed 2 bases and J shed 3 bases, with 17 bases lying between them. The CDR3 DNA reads TGTGCCAGCAGTTTAAAGGGACTCCGATACAACTACGAGCAGTACTTC. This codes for CASSLKGLRYNYEQYF.

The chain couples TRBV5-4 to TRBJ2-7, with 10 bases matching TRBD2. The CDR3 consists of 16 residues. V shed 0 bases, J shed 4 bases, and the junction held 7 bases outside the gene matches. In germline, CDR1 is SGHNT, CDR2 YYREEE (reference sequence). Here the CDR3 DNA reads TGTGCCAGCAGCTTGGGTCTAGCGGGAGATTATTACGAGCAGTACTTC. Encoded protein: CASSLGLAGDYYEQYF. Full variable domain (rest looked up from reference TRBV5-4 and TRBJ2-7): ETGVTQSPTHLIKTRGQQVTLRCSSQSGHNTVSWYQQALGQGPQFIFQYYREEENGRGNFPPRFSGLQFPNYSSELNVNALELDDSALYLCASSLGLAGDYYEQYFGPGTRLTVT.

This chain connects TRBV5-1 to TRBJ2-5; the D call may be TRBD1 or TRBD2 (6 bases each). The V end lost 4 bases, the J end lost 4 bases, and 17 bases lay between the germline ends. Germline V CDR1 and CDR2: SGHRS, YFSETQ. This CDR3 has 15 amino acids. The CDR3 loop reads CASSARGPPGETQYF. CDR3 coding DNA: TGCGCCAGCAGCGCTCGGGGGCCCCCCGGAGAGACCCAGTACTTC.

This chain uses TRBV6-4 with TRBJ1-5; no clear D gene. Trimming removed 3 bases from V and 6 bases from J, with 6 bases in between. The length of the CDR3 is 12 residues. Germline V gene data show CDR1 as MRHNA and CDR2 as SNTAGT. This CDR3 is CASSEEGQPQHF. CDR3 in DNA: TGTGCCAGCAGTGAAGAGGGTCAGCCCCAGCATTTT.

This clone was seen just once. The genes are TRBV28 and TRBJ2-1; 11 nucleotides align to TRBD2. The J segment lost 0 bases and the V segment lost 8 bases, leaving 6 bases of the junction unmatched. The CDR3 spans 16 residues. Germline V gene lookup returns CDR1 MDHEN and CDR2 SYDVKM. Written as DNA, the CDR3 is TGTGCCAGCCGGACTAGCGGGCCGAGCTCCTACAATGAGCAGTTCTTC. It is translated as CASRTSGPSSYNEQFF.

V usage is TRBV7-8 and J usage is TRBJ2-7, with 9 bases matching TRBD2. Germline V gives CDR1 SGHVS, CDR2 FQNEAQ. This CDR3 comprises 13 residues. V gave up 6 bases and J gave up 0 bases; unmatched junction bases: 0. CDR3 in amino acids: CASRTSGSYEQYF. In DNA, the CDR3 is TGTGCCAGCAGGACTAGCGGCTCCTACGAGCAGTACTTC.

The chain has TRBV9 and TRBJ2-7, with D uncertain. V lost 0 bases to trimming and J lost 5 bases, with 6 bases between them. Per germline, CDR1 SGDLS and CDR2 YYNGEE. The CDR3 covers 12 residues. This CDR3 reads CASSVGGDEQYF. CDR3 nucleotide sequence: TGTGCCAGCAGCGTAGGTGGGGACGAGCAGTACTTC.

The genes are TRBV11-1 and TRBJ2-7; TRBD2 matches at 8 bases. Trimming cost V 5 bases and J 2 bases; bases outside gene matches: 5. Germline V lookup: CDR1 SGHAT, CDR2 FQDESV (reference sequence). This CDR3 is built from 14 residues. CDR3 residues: CASSQPGRAYEQYF. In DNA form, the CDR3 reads TGTGCCAGCAGCCAACCCGGGAGGGCCTACGAGCAGTACTTC. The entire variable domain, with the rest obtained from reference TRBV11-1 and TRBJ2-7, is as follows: EAEVAQSPRYKITEKSQAVAFWCDPISGHATLYWYRQILGQGPELLVQFQDESVVDDSQLPKDRFSAERLKGVDSTLKIQPAELGDSAMYLCASSQPGRAYEQYFGPGTRLTVT.

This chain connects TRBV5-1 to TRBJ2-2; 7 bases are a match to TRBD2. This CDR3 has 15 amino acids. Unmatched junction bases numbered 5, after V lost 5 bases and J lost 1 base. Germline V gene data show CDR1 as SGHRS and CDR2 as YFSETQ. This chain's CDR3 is CASRDGTKNTGELFF. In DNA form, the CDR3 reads TGCGCCAGCAGGGACGGGACTAAGAACACCGGGGAGCTGTTTTTT.

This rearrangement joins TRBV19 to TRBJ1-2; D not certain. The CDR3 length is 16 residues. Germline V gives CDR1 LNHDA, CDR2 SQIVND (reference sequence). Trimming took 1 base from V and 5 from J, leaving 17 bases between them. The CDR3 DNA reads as TGTGCCAGTAGTATAGCGCCCTACGAAACAAGTTATGGCTACACCTTC. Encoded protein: CASSIAPYETSYGYTF.

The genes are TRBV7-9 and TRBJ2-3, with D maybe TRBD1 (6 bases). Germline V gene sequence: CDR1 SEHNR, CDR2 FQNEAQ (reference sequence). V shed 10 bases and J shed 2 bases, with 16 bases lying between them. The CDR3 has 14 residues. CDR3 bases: TGTGCCACCAGGGGAGCGGAAGTCACAGATACGCAGTATTTT. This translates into CATRGAEVTDTQYF.